These 8 T cell receptor beta chains were sequenced from one sample in a study of technical replicates of blood from a handful of donors. Assay used: immunoSEQ multiplex PCR; TCRdb lists only in-frame clones, some missing. The sample lists 75,000 to 90,000 clones; 96% were seen once. Sample: T cells isolated from PBMCs. The receptors come from a human donor in good health.

This CDR3 reads CAISDPTTGWEETQYF. DNA for the CDR3: TGTGCCATCAGTGACCCCACTACAGGGTGGGAAGAGACCCAGTACTTC. The V gene is TRBV10-3, the J gene TRBJ2-5, with TRBD1 as a possible D gene (6 bases). With 3 bases removed from V and 3 bases from J, the gap between germline ends came to 17 bases. The CDR3 is 16 residues long. Germline V gene data show CDR1 as ENHRY and CDR2 as SYGVKD.

This rearrangement joins TRBV6-5 to TRBJ2-7, with 8 bases matching TRBD2. Germline V gene sequence: CDR1 MNHEY, CDR2 SVGAGI. The ends lost 3 bases at V and 2 bases at J; junction bases unmatched: 3. This CDR3 has 14 amino acids. DNA of the CDR3: TGTGCCAGCAGTTATACTAGCGGACCCTACGAGCAGTACTTC. This translates into CASSYTSGPYEQYF.

The DNA for the CDR3 is TGTGCCAGCAGTTACGGGGCGGCAGAAGCTTTCTTT. This translates into CASSYGAAEAFF. This chain joins TRBV6-5 and TRBJ1-1, with D possibly being TRBD1 (5 bases). This CDR3 has 12 residues. CDR1 is MNHEY, CDR2 SVGAGI, per germline. The V end was cut by 2 bases, the J end by 8 bases, with 9 bases between.

The J gene is TRBJ2-3, the V gene TRBV4-1, with TRBD2 identical over 7 bases. The CDR3 is made up of 17 amino acids. V was pared by 0 bases and J by 6 bases, with 12 bases of the junction left unmatched. Germline assignment: CDR1 MGHRA and CDR2 YSYEKL. The CDR3: CASSQESAGEDRDTQYF. The CDR3 bases are TGCGCCAGCAGCCAAGAATCTGCGGGAGAGGATAGGGATACGCAGTATTTT.

The chain carries TRBV9 and TRBJ2-3; D ambiguous. V dropped 3 bases and J dropped 2 bases, with 7 bases sitting between them. In germline, CDR1 is SGDLS, CDR2 YYNGEE. CDR3 length equals 13 residues. CDR3 protein: CASSASLTDTQYF. The CDR3 bases are TGTGCCAGCAGCGCGAGCCTCACAGATACGCAGTATTTT.

The sample holds one count of this clone. The gene calls are TRBV6-4 and TRBJ2-1, with 8 bases matching TRBD2. Germline V gene data show CDR1 as MRHNA and CDR2 as SNTAGT. With V trimmed by 6 bases and J by 9 bases, 13 bases remained unmatched. The CDR3 contains 15 residues. The CDR3 is CASSTGGGRLGEQFF. Written as DNA, the CDR3 is TGTGCCAGCAGCACGGGGGGCGGGAGGCTAGGTGAGCAGTTCTTC.

The chain employs TRBV10-2 and TRBJ1-5; 11 nucleotides line up with TRBD1. V gave up 4 bases and J gave up 6 bases; unmatched junction bases: 5. CDR3 length: 15 amino acids. Germline V CDR1 and CDR2: WSHSY, SAAADI. The CDR3: CASSGGQGASQPQHF. DNA for the CDR3: TGCGCCAGCAGTGGCGGACAGGGGGCTAGTCAGCCCCAGCATTTT.

The chain has TRBV15 and TRBJ2-7; 7 nucleotides align to TRBD1. The CDR3 length is 15 residues. Trimming removed 1 base from V and 0 bases from J; junction bases left unmatched: 3. The V gene's germline CDR1 is LNHNV and CDR2 YYDKDF (reference sequence). CDR3 coding DNA: TGTGCCACCAGCAGAGGACAGGGACGCTCCTACGAGCAGTACTTC. Translated: CATSRGQGRSYEQYF. The full variable domain, rest sourced from reference TRBV15 and TRBJ2-7, is DAMVIQNPRYQVTQFGKPVTLSCSQTLNHNVMYWYQQKSSQAPKLLFHYYDKDFNNEADTPDNFQSRRPNTSFCFLDIRSPGLGDTAMYLCATSRGQGRSYEQYFGPGTRLTVT.